The 29 T cell receptor beta chains given below trace back to one sample, sequenced in a study of T cells in narcolepsy. Generated by immunoSEQ multiplex PCR, the TCRdb table keeps only in-frame clones and is missing some. The sample has around 39,000 clones, approximately 86% seen once. The sequenced sample was CD45RA- memory CD4+ T cells from PBMCs. The receptors were gathered from a human donor with narcolepsy.

This clone is medium-sized. V is TRBV5-6 and J is TRBJ2-7; 7 positions agree with TRBD2. CDR1 and CDR2 from the germline V gene are SGHDT and YYEEEE. The length of the CDR3 is 14 residues. J lost 0 bases, V lost 1 base, and 1 base had no gene match. The CDR3 protein is CASSLSGTSYEQYF. CDR3 sequence (DNA): TGTGCCAGCAGCTTGAGCGGGACCTCCTACGAGCAGTACTTC.

This clone has only a few counts. The chain combines TRBV10-3 with TRBJ1-1; D is uncertain. Between the trimmed V and J ends, which lost 3 bases and 0 bases, there was a span of 11 bases. CDR1 ENHRY and CDR2 SYGVKD come from the germline V gene. The CDR3 is 15 residues long. The CDR3 nucleotides read TGTGCCATCAGTGATGGAGCAGCCTTGAACACTGAAGCTTTCTTT. This codes for CAISDGAALNTEAFF.

This chain links TRBV6-6 with TRBJ1-2, with D maybe TRBD1 (5 bases). V was trimmed by 5 bases and J by 4 bases, leaving 8 bases between them. The CDR3 has 12 amino acids. Germline values: CDR1 MNHNY, CDR2 SVGAGI (reference sequence). DNA of the CDR3: TGTGCCAGCAGTGTCGGGGCCTATGGCTACACCTTC. It specifies CASSVGAYGYTF.

The chain links TRBV11-2 to TRBJ1-3; the D is unclear. CDR1 and CDR2 from the germline V gene are SGHAT and FQNNGV. V was clipped by 4 bases and J by 4 bases, with 8 bases between them. The CDR3 is made up of 13 amino acids. CDR3: CASSWVRGNTIYF. The DNA of the CDR3 is TGTGCCAGCAGCTGGGTGAGGGGAAACACCATATATTTT.

The chain combines TRBV7-2 with TRBJ2-1, with unresolved D. The germline V gene has CDR1 SGHTA and CDR2 FQGNSA. Trimming removed 3 bases from V and 0 bases from J, with 9 bases in between. There are 15 residues in the CDR3. The CDR3 sequence: CASSFDPSSYNEQFF. The CDR3 region has the DNA TGTGCCAGCAGCTTCGACCCGAGCTCCTACAATGAGCAGTTCTTC.

The CDR3 DNA follows: TGTGCCAGCAGCCGCCTCGGAGCGGCACCCTACGAGCAGTACTTC. Amino acids: CASSRLGAAPYEQYF. The genes are TRBV7-2 and TRBJ2-7, with D possibly TRBD2 on 5 matching bases. Germline V gives CDR1 SGHTA, CDR2 FQGNSA. V was trimmed by 5 bases and J by 2 bases, leaving 16 bases between them. There are 15 residues in the CDR3.

The chain joins TRBV5-4 to TRBJ2-1, with 8 positions matching TRBD2. CDR1 and CDR2 from the germline V gene are SGHNT and YYREEE (reference sequence). V trimming: 4 bases; J trimming: 5 bases; junction bases outside the gene matches: 5. The CDR3 spans 14 residues. CDR3 sequence (DNA): TGTGCCAGCAGCGAGAGCGGGGGTGACAATGAGCAGTTCTTC. Translated: CASSESGGDNEQFF. Using reference TRBV5-4 and TRBJ2-1 for the parts outside the CDR3, the full variable domain is ETGVTQSPTHLIKTRGQQVTLRCSSQSGHNTVSWYQQALGQGPQFIFQYYREEENGRGNFPPRFSGLQFPNYSSELNVNALELDDSALYLCASSESGGDNEQFFGPGTRLTVL.

J is TRBJ2-7 and V is TRBV7-8; no definite D call. The CDR3 totals 11 residues. The germline V gene has CDR1 SGHVS and CDR2 FQNEAQ. The V end was cut by 2 bases, the J end by 5 bases, with 4 bases between. CDR3 in DNA: TGTGCCAGCAGCTTAAGGAACGAGCAGTACTTC. Encoded protein: CASSLRNEQYF.

The J gene is TRBJ1-5, the V gene TRBV10-3; tentative D call: TRBD1 (6 bases). Germline values: CDR1 ENHRY, CDR2 SYGVKD. Trimming took off 2 bases at V and 0 bases at J, with 8 bases between the two ends. The CDR3 extends over 15 amino acids. Here the CDR3 reads CAISEQGNSNQPQHF. The CDR3 coding sequence is TGTGCCATCAGTGAGCAGGGGAATAGCAATCAGCCCCAGCATTTT.

The chain joins TRBV5-4 to TRBJ2-5; maybe TRBD1 (6 bases). The CDR3 sequence is 13 residues long. Looked up from germline, CDR1 is SGHNT and CDR2 is YYREEE (reference sequence). V shed 3 bases and J shed 3 bases, with 9 bases lying between them. For the CDR3, the DNA is TGTGCCAGCAGCTCAGGGGCCAAAGAGACCCAGTACTTC. Amino acid sequence: CASSSGAKETQYF.

The genes are TRBV10-3 and TRBJ2-1; TRBD2 aligns across 9 bases. Trimming removed 3 bases from V and 2 bases from J; junction bases left unmatched: 14. The CDR3 covers 19 residues. Germline CDR1 ENHRY, CDR2 SYGVKD. CDR3 bases: TGTGCCATCAGTGATCGTGGTAGCGGGGGTACCACCACCTACAATGAGCAGTTCTTC. Translating gives CAISDRGSGGTTTYNEQFF.

This clone was seen once. The chain combines TRBV10-2 with TRBJ1-6; the match to TRBD1 covers 8 bases. Germline CDR1 reads WSHSY; CDR2 reads SAAADI. The V gene end was trimmed by 6 bases and the J gene end by 6 bases; junction bases not matched to a gene: 10. The CDR3 consists of 16 residues. The CDR3 here is CASRKIAQGANSPLHF. The CDR3 nucleotides are TGCGCCAGCAGGAAAATAGCGCAGGGGGCTAATTCACCCCTCCACTTT.

The chain couples TRBV6-1 to TRBJ1-1; 9 bases match TRBD1. V shed 3 bases and J 0 bases; nucleotides not matched to a gene: 5. The CDR3 consists of 16 residues. CDR1 MNHNS and CDR2 SASEGT come from the germline V gene. CDR3 nucleotides: TGTGCCAGCAGTGATAACAGGGGGCGGATGAACACTGAAGCTTTCTTT. Its translation is CASSDNRGRMNTEAFF.

The chain employs TRBV7-2 and TRBJ1-2; TRBD1 matches 10 bases. The CDR3 has 17 residues. The germline gives CDR1 SGHTA, CDR2 FQGNSA. The trim removed 3 bases at V and 7 bases at J, leaving 14 bases unmatched. CDR3 in amino acids: CASSLRTGGKVLGGYTF. In DNA form, the CDR3 reads TGTGCCAGCAGCTTGCGGACAGGGGGTAAAGTACTTGGTGGCTACACCTTC.

This clone was observed a few times. The chain uses TRBV5-4 and TRBJ2-5, with 9 nucleotides matching TRBD1. The J call is uncertain, as TRBJ2-7 better fits the DNA end. The CDR3 length is 15 residues. Germline assignment: CDR1 SGHNT and CDR2 YYREEE (reference sequence). This chain's CDR3 is CASSLGQGGAYEQYF. The CDR3 DNA sequence: TGTGCCAGCAGCTTGGGACAGGGGGGGGCCTACGAGCAGTACTTC.

In DNA form, the CDR3 reads TGTGCAAGTCGCTTCCCCGGGACTAGCGACAAGTACGAGCAGTACTTC. The encoded protein is CASRFPGTSDKYEQYF. The rearrangement uses TRBV12-2 and TRBJ2-7; TRBD2, the D gene given by the table, was not confirmed from the DNA. TRBV12-2 is a pseudogene segment. This CDR3 has 16 amino acids.

In regard to this clone: One end of the junction varies from germline; a read error may be responsible. The chain joins TRBV7-7 to TRBJ2-7; 11 positions match TRBD2. CDR3 length equals 14 residues. Per germline, CDR1 SSHAT and CDR2 FNYEAQ (reference sequence). For the CDR3, the DNA is TGTGCTAGCAGCCCTAGCGGGGGGTCGGGAGAGCAGTACTTC. Translation gives CASSPSGGSGEQYF.

V gene TRBV27 combines with J gene TRBJ1-2, with 9 positions matching TRBD1. This CDR3 comprises 16 residues. The J segment lost 8 bases and the V segment lost 4 bases, leaving 14 bases of the junction unmatched. Germline V gives CDR1 MNHEY, CDR2 SMNVEV (reference sequence). CDR3 protein: CASSSWPGQGAGGYTF. The CDR3 DNA is TGTGCCAGCAGTTCCTGGCCGGGACAGGGAGCGGGGGGCTACACCTTC.

This chain joins TRBV5-1 and TRBJ1-2; 10 bases match TRBD1. The CDR3 length is 14 residues. With V trimmed by 7 bases and J by 4 bases, 7 bases remained unmatched. Germline CDR1 SGHRS, CDR2 YFSETQ. The CDR3 spells CASYRDRGGYGYTF. As DNA, the CDR3 is TGCGCCAGCTACCGGGACAGGGGCGGCTATGGCTACACCTTC.

The chain links TRBV4-3 to TRBJ2-5, with 7 bases lining up with TRBD1. Germline CDR1 LGHNA, CDR2 YSLEER. With 1 base clipped from V and 9 bases from J, the junction kept 8 bases outside the gene matches. The CDR3 has 14 amino acids. The DNA for the CDR3 is TGCGCCAGCAGCCAAGTTTCACAAACAGGGGCCCAGTACTTC. It codes for CASSQVSQTGAQYF.

The chain couples TRBV12-5 to TRBJ1-1; possibly TRBD1 for D (5 bases). Germline V lookup: CDR1 LGHNT, CDR2 FRNRAP. The CDR3 is 16 residues long. Deletions cut 4 bases from V and 4 bases from J, with 19 bases between. The CDR3 protein is CASGSSGTPTGTEAFF. In DNA, the CDR3 is TGTGCTAGTGGTTCCTCCGGGACCCCGACCGGCACTGAAGCTTTCTTT. Full variable domain (missing parts from reference TRBV12-5 and TRBJ1-1): DARVTQTPRHKVTEMGQEVTMRCQPILGHNTVFWYRQTMMQGLELLAYFRNRAPLDDSGMPKDRFSAEMPDATLATLKIQPSEPRDSAVYFCASGSSGTPTGTEAFFGQGTRLTVV.

The chain recombines TRBV7-2 with TRBJ1-6, with 9 bases aligning to TRBD1. Germline CDR1 and CDR2: SGHTA and FQGNSA. Trimming removed 2 bases from V and 8 bases from J; junction bases left unmatched: 4. The CDR3 sequence is 15 residues long. DNA of the CDR3: TGTGCCAGCAGCTTAAGGAGGGACAGGGATTCACCCCTCCACTTT. This translates into CASSLRRDRDSPLHF.

The DNA of the CDR3 is TGTGCCAGTATCCGACCCGGGACAGATTATGGCTACACCTTC. Encoded protein: CASIRPGTDYGYTF. V and J are TRBV19 and TRBJ1-2; 7 positions agree with TRBD1. CDR3 length: 14 amino acids. The germline CDR1 and CDR2 sequences are LNHDA and SQIVND (reference sequence). V was pared by 7 bases and J by 5 bases, with 10 bases of the junction left unmatched. Full variable domain (outside the CDR3, taken from reference TRBV19 and TRBJ1-2): DGGITQSPKYLFRKEGQNVTLSCEQNLNHDAMYWYRQDPGQGLRLIYYSQIVNDFQKGDIAEGYSVSREKKESFPLTVTSAQKNPTAFYLCASIRPGTDYGYTFGSGTRLTVV.

The chain joins TRBV11-2 to TRBJ1-2, with 8 bases that match TRBD1. With 5 bases clipped from V and 1 base from J, the junction kept 9 bases outside the gene matches. The CDR3 sequence is 16 residues long. Germline V gene sequence: CDR1 SGHAT, CDR2 FQNNGV. CDR3 residues: CASSTLDRVRNYGYTF. The CDR3 bases are TGTGCCAGCAGCACCCTGGACAGGGTCCGTAACTATGGCTACACCTTC. Combining the CDR3 with reference TRBV11-2 and TRBJ1-2 gives the whole variable domain EAGVAQSPRYKIIEKRQSVAFWCNPISGHATLYWYQQILGQGPKLLIQFQNNGVVDDSQLPKDRFSAERLKGVDSTLKIQPAKLEDSAVYLCASSTLDRVRNYGYTFGSGTRLTVV.

This clone was detected a few times. This sequence joins TRBV7-2 and TRBJ1-2; D call uncertain. The germline V gene encodes CDR1 SGHTA and CDR2 FQGNSA. V lost 7 bases and J lost 4, with 7 bases in between. This CDR3 has 11 residues. The CDR3 coding sequence is TGTGCCAGCACTCCGGCCTATGGCTACACCTTC. Its translation is CASTPAYGYTF.

This chain joins TRBV19 and TRBJ1-5; no firm D call. Per germline, CDR1 LNHDA and CDR2 SQIVND (reference sequence). V was clipped by 5 bases and J by 4 bases, with 6 bases between them. The CDR3 extends over 12 amino acids. The CDR3 coding sequence is TGTGCCAGTAGTTATAGGAATCAGCCCCAGCATTTT. The encoded protein is CASSYRNQPQHF. The variable domain in full, completed from reference TRBV19 and TRBJ1-5, reads DGGITQSPKYLFRKEGQNVTLSCEQNLNHDAMYWYRQDPGQGLRLIYYSQIVNDFQKGDIAEGYSVSREKKESFPLTVTSAQKNPTAFYLCASSYRNQPQHFGDGTRLSIL.

As concerns this clone: Other nucleotide sequences in the sample specify the same CDR3. The chain uses TRBV15 and TRBJ1-5, with TRBD1 identical over 7 bases. The CDR3 is 15 amino acids. J lost 4 bases, V lost 1 base, and 4 bases had no gene match. The V gene's germline CDR1 is LNHNV and CDR2 YYDKDF (reference sequence). The CDR3 is CATSRGPGGNQPQHF. The CDR3 DNA sequence: TGTGCCACCAGCAGAGGTCCAGGGGGAAATCAGCCCCAGCATTTT.

The sample holds a few counts of this clone. The chain is built from TRBV12-5 and TRBJ1-5, with 7 nucleotides matching TRBD1. Looked up from germline, CDR1 is LGHNT and CDR2 is FRNRAP. The CDR3 sequence is 12 residues long. Losses at the gene ends were 5 bases for V and 9 bases for J; bases not matched to a gene: 4. The CDR3 coding sequence is TGTGCTAGTGGTCCTGGACAGGCGCCCCAGCATTTT. Translated: CASGPGQAPQHF.

This clone is a singleton in its sample. This chain uses TRBV7-3 with TRBJ2-2; D unclear. This CDR3 is built from 13 residues. V lost 4 bases and J 6 bases, leaving 9 bases between the germline ends. Germline-derived CDR1 and CDR2 are SGHTA and FQGTGA. CDR3 nucleotides: TGTGCCAGCAGCTCATTTGTACCCGGGGAGCTGTTTTTT. Translation: CASSSFVPGELFF.